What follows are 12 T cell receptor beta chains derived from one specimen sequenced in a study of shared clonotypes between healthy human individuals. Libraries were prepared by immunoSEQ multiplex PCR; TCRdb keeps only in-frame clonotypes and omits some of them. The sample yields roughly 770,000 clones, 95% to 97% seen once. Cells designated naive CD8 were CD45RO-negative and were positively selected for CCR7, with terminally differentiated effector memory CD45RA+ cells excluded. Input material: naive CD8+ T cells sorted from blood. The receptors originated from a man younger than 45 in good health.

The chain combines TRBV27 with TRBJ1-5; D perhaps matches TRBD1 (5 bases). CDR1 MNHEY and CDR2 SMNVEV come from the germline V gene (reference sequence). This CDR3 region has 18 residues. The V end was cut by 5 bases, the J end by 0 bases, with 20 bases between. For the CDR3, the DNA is TGTGCCAGCAGTAAAACAGGACAACAAGCTTATAGCAATCAGCCCCAGCATTTT. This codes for CASSKTGQQAYSNQPQHF.

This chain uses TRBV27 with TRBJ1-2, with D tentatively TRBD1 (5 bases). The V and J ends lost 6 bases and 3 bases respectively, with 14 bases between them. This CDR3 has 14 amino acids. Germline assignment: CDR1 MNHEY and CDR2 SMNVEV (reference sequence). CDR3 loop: CASRGADTYYGYTF. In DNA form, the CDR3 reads TGTGCCAGCAGGGGCGCGGACACCTACTATGGCTACACCTTC.

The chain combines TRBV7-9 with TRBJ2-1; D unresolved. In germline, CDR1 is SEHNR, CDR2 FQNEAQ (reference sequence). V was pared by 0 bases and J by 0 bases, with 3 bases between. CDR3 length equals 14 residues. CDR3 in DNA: TGTGCCAGCAGCTTAGCGGCCTCCTACAATGAGCAGTTCTTC. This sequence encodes CASSLAASYNEQFF.

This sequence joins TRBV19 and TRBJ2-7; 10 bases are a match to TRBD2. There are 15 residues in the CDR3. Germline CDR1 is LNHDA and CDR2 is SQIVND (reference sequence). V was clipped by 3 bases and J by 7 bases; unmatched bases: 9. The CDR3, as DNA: TGTGCCAGTAGTATTGGTAGCGGGGGGTCTACGGAGCAGTACTTC. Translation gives CASSIGSGGSTEQYF.

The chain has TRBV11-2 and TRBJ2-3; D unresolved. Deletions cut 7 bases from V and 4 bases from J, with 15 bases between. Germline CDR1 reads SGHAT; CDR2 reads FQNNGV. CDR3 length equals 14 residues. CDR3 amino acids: CASTPRVIADTQYF. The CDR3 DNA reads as TGTGCCAGCACCCCTAGGGTTATCGCAGATACGCAGTATTTT. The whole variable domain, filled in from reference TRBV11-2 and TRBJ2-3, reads EAGVAQSPRYKIIEKRQSVAFWCNPISGHATLYWYQQILGQGPKLLIQFQNNGVVDDSQLPKDRFSAERLKGVDSTLKIQPAKLEDSAVYLCASTPRVIADTQYFGPGTRLTVL.

This chain's CDR3 is CASSQEEVVGGGFGELFF. The CDR3, as DNA: TGCGCCAGCAGCCAAGAGGAAGTTGTGGGAGGAGGTTTCGGGGAGCTGTTTTTT. V and J are TRBV4-1 and TRBJ2-2; D is possibly TRBD2 (6 bases). Germline V gives CDR1 MGHRA, CDR2 YSYEKL. Trimming pared 0 bases from V and 7 bases from J, leaving 21 bases between. This CDR3 is 18 amino acids long.

The CDR3 sequence is CASRVGNEKLFF. DNA for the CDR3: TGTGCCAGCCGGGTGGGTAATGAAAAACTGTTTTTT. The V gene is TRBV6-6, the J gene TRBJ1-4; D remains ambiguous. The V and J ends lost 8 bases and 4 bases respectively, with 8 bases between them. The germline V gene has CDR1 MNHNY and CDR2 SVGAGI (reference sequence). The CDR3 extends over 12 amino acids.

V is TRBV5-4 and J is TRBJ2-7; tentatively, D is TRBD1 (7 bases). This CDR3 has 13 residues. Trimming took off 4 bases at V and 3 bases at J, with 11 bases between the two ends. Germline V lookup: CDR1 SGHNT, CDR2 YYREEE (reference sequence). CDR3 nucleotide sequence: TGTGCCAGCAGCGGCGGGACAGACTACGAGCAGTACTTC. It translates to CASSGGTDYEQYF.

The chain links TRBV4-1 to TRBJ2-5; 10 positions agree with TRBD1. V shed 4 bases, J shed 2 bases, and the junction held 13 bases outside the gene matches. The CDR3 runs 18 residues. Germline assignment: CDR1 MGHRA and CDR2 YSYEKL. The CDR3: CASSPSGHGTGVQETQYF. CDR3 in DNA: TGCGCCAGCAGCCCCTCAGGTCACGGGACAGGGGTTCAAGAGACCCAGTACTTC.

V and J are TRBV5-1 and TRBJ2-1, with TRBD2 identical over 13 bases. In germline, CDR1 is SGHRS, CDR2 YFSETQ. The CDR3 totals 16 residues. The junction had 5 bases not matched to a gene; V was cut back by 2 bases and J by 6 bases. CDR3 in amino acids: CASSFGLAGASNEQFF. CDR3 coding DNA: TGCGCCAGCAGCTTTGGACTAGCGGGGGCGAGCAATGAGCAGTTCTTC.

The DNA for the CDR3 is TGCGCCAGCAGCTTTTACAGGGGGGGCTACGAGCAGTACTTC. Translating gives CASSFYRGGYEQYF. The rearrangement uses TRBV5-1 and TRBJ2-7; D might be TRBD1 (8 bases). Germline V gene data show CDR1 as SGHRS and CDR2 as YFSETQ. V shed 2 bases and J shed 3 bases, with 12 bases lying between them. CDR3 length: 14 amino acids.

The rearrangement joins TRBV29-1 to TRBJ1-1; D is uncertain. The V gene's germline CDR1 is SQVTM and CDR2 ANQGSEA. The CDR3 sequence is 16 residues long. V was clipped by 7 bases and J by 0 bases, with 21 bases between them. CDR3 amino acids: CSERDTDSLMNTEAFF. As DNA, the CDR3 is TGCAGCGAGAGAGACACTGACTCACTTATGAACACTGAAGCTTTCTTT.